This T cell receptor (beta chain) was sequenced for a study of cytomegalovirus exposure and HLA in healthy donors. Findings and caveats of the study: Among TCR sequences, most were rare, though some public TCRs appeared in many donors.

This clone was seen a few times. The target antigen is unknown. Germline CDR1 SGHVS, CDR2 FQNEAQ. The V and J ends lost 1 base and 4 bases respectively, with 17 bases between them. The CDR3 covers 16 residues. Primers included in the PCR were 60 Vbeta and 13 Jbeta primers. Original processing notes: There were 70 million to 95 million unique TCR beta chains by a later count, and 8.5 million to 14 million of them were shared. The table came from immunoSEQ multiplex PCR; TCRdb's copy has only in-frame clones and leaves some out. V, J and clone size are taken as reported in that table, and D and trimming were inferred from the DNA itself. The sample holds some 98,000 clones, about 80% seen once.

Sequenced material: PBMCs. This receptor was obtained from a female donor in good health and CMV-seropositive. The rearrangement uses TRBV7-8 and TRBJ2-7; possible D gene TRBD2, 6 bases. The CDR3 DNA reads as TGTGCCAGCAGCTTAGAACCGACGGCGGGATATTACGAGCAGTACTTC. It specifies CASSLEPTAGYYEQYF.